This T cell receptor beta chain came from a study of vaccination and CD4 T cells after COVID-19. Study background: The BNT162b2 or mRNA-1273 vaccine was given to participants in two doses. Cultures serving as controls received a peptide pool (CEFX or HIV-1 Nef) or no peptide. Overlapping spike pools from SARS-CoV-2 and HCoV-NL63, HCoV-OC43 and HCoV-229E served as culture stimuli.

Sample treatment: approximately nine-day PBMC culture with coronavirus spike peptide pools or control peptides (ViraFEST assay). In this sample, this clonotype turned up a few times. The target antigen is unknown. CDR1 is LNHDA and CDR2 is SQIVND in the germline V gene (reference sequence). The CDR3 spans 14 residues. The trim removed 4 bases at V and 7 bases at J, leaving 7 bases unmatched. Sequencing of DNA taken from cultured CD4+ T cells relied on the Oncomine TCR Beta short-read assay. TCRdb reanalysed the PCR reads using MiXCR and keeps one entry per CDR3 protein. Of about 24,000 distinct CDR3 sequences in the sample, 60% are singletons; the top ten hold about 14%.

The starting material was CD4+ T cells from blood, cultured in vitro, obtained after SARS-CoV-2 vaccination. This clonotype was sampled from a human donor who received a COVID-19 vaccine. This chain joins TRBV19 and TRBJ1-5; 7 bases map to TRBD1. The CDR3: CASSTDREGQPQHF. The CDR3 DNA is TGTGCCAGTAGTACCGACAGGGAGGGGCAGCCCCAGCATTTT.